The 20 T cell receptor beta chains presented below share a single source sample, sequenced in a study of response to subunit inactivated influenza vaccine. A single record per CDR3 protein comes from TCRdb applying MiXCR to the RT-PCR reads. This table has approximately 570,000 distinct CDR3 sequences, 7.5% to 8.5% appearing once. The sample in question was PBMCs from blood, obtained around 2 years after vaccination. Receptors were obtained from a man between 50 and 75 years old who received an inactivated influenza vaccine.

This clonotype was counted ten times or more. J is TRBJ1-5 and V is TRBV15, with 11 nucleotides matching TRBD1. CDR3 length: 17 amino acids. The V and J ends lost 8 bases and 6 bases, in that order; junction bases with no gene match: 15. CDR1 is LNHNV, CDR2 YYDKDF, per germline (reference sequence). The CDR3 DNA is TGTGCCACCCGCGGGACAGGGGGGGGATCTGTTGGTCAGCCCCAGCATTTT. Amino acid sequence: CATRGTGGGSVGQPQHF.

The rearrangement joins TRBV3-1 to TRBJ2-1; D may be TRBD1 or TRBD2 (5 bases each). The CDR3 is made up of 11 amino acids. Germline V gene data show CDR1 as LGHDT and CDR2 as YNNKEL (reference sequence). V lost 5 bases and J 11 bases, leaving 10 bases between the germline ends. The DNA of the CDR3 is TGTGCCAGCAGCTTCCGGGACCAGCAGTTCTTC. The encoded protein is CASSFRDQQFF.

This clonotype was seen a handful of times. CDR3 coding DNA: TGCGCCAGCAGCCAAGATGGGGGGCAGTACACCGGGGAGCTGTTTTTT. Protein: CASSQDGGQYTGELFF. The chain uses TRBV4-3 and TRBJ2-2; D possibly uses TRBD1 or TRBD2 (6 bases each). The CDR3 consists of 16 residues. Trimming removed 0 bases at V and 3 bases at J, with 11 bases between. Germline CDR1 reads LGHNA; CDR2 reads YSLEER.

This clonotype appeared a few times. This chain links TRBV10-3 with TRBJ1-6, with D possibly matching TRBD1 (5 bases). From germline, CDR1 is ENHRY and CDR2 SYGVKD. The CDR3 contains 14 residues. The ends were cut back, 6 bases at V and 10 bases at J, with 16 bases in the middle. Here the CDR3 DNA reads TGTGCCATCAGACGGGACTCCCTGGGGTCACCCCTCCACTTT. The encoded protein is CAIRRDSLGSPLHF.

This sequence joins TRBV6-5 and TRBJ2-7, with a possible D match to TRBD2 (6 bases). V was cut by 7 bases and J by 6 bases, with 13 bases left in between. This CDR3 has 12 residues. From germline, CDR1 is MNHEY and CDR2 SVGAGI. The DNA of the CDR3 is TGTGCCAGCACAAGACTAGGAGGCGAGCAGTACTTC. Encoded protein: CASTRLGGEQYF.

The rearrangement links TRBV12-3 or TRBV12-4 to TRBJ2-5, with 7 bases identical to TRBD1. The CDR3 runs to 15 residues. V shed 7 bases, J shed 0 bases, and the junction held 8 bases outside the gene matches. Written as DNA, the CDR3 is TGTGCCAGCACTCCCGGGACAGCGAACCAAGAGACCCAGTACTTC. Protein sequence: CASTPGTANQETQYF.

The table lists this clonotype with a few counts. V and J are TRBV12-3 or TRBV12-4 and TRBJ1-6; tentative D call: TRBD1 (5 bases). This CDR3 region has 14 residues. The V and J ends lost 6 bases and 9 bases respectively, with 15 bases between them. In nucleotides, the CDR3 is TGTGCCAGCAGCACCGGACACGGGGGTTCACCCCTCCACTTT. It translates to CASSTGHGGSPLHF.

This clonotype has only a few counts. The gene calls are TRBV7-3 and TRBJ2-3; 10 bases are a match to TRBD2. The germline V gene has CDR1 SGHTA and CDR2 FQGTGA. The junction had 3 bases not matched to a gene; V was cut back by 1 base and J by 2 bases. The CDR3 extends over 16 amino acids. The CDR3 loop reads CASSLRGLAATDTQYF. The CDR3 nucleotides are TGTGCCAGCAGCTTAAGAGGACTAGCGGCCACAGATACGCAGTATTTT.

This clonotype was recorded a few times. This chain links TRBV27 with TRBJ2-7; D is uncertain. From germline, CDR1 is MNHEY and CDR2 SMNVEV (reference sequence). The V gene lost 2 bases and the J gene lost 2 bases, with 10 bases spanning the gap. The CDR3 has 14 amino acids. CDR3 bases: TGTGCCAGCAGTTTAAACAGAGCGACCTACGAGCAGTACTTC. This encodes CASSLNRATYEQYF.

This clonotype was counted at least ten times. The chain joins TRBV7-2 to TRBJ2-1; 9 bases line up with TRBD1. The germline gives CDR1 SGHTA, CDR2 FQGNSA. The CDR3 spans 15 residues. J lost 7 bases, V lost 6 bases, and 10 bases had no gene match. The CDR3 is CASRRSGTGKNEQFF. CDR3 bases: TGTGCCAGCAGACGATCCGGGACAGGGAAAAATGAGCAGTTCTTC.

Comments on this clonotype: A single base separates this from a much larger clone, so it may be a read error. The rearrangement links TRBV20-1 to TRBJ2-1, with 10 bases lining up with TRBD2. The CDR3 runs to 16 residues. In germline, CDR1 is DFQATT, CDR2 SNEGSKA (reference sequence). The CDR3 sequence is CSAIPLAGVSYNERFF. Here the CDR3 DNA reads TGCAGTGCCATACCCCTAGCGGGAGTGTCCTACAATGAGCGGTTCTTC.

This chain links TRBV20-1 with TRBJ2-1, with TRBD2 matching 7 bases. The germline CDR1 and CDR2 sequences are DFQATT and SNEGSKA (reference sequence). The CDR3 loop spans 12 amino acids. The ends lost 6 bases at V and 7 bases at J; junction bases unmatched: 6. For the CDR3, the DNA is TGCAGTGCACTAGCGAATAAGAATGAGCAGTTCTTC. Protein: CSALANKNEQFF.

The chain employs TRBV5-1 and TRBJ1-1, with D maybe TRBD1 (5 bases). Germline lookup yields CDR1 SGHRS and CDR2 YFSETQ. CDR3 length: 15 residues. The V end lost 0 bases, the J end lost 4 bases, and 13 bases lay between the germline ends. The CDR3 protein is CASSLARGEGTEAFF. CDR3 in DNA: TGCGCCAGCAGCTTGGCTAGGGGCGAAGGCACTGAAGCTTTCTTT.

This chain connects TRBV20-1 to TRBJ2-7, with D possibly being TRBD2 (7 bases). The V and J ends lost 0 bases and 7 bases respectively, with 16 bases between them. This CDR3 has 14 residues. Germline CDR1 reads DFQATT; CDR2 reads SNEGSKA (reference sequence). CDR3 coding DNA: TGCAGTGCTAGAGATCTCCGGGGGGCCGATGAGCAGTACTTC. Protein: CSARDLRGADEQYF.

This clonotype was observed at least ten times. The chain has TRBV7-2 and TRBJ2-7, with 7 bases matching TRBD2. The V gene end was trimmed by 3 bases and the J gene end by 3 bases; junction bases not matched to a gene: 5. CDR1 SGHTA and CDR2 FQGNSA come from the germline V gene. CDR3 size: 14 residues. DNA of the CDR3: TGTGCCAGCAGCTTCGGGACTAAGAACTACGAGCAGTACTTC. Its protein product is CASSFGTKNYEQYF.

The rearrangement joins TRBV5-1 to TRBJ2-2, with no clear D. CDR3 length: 14 residues. Germline CDR1 and CDR2: SGHRS and YFSETQ. V lost 0 bases to trimming and J lost 6 bases, with 9 bases between them. This CDR3 reads CASSLVPLPGELFF. The CDR3 DNA follows: TGCGCCAGCAGCTTGGTACCATTACCCGGGGAGCTGTTTTTT.

This clonotype was seen a handful of times. The V and J genes are TRBV10-2 and TRBJ1-4, with D possibly matching TRBD1 (6 bases). CDR1 and CDR2 from the germline V gene are WSHSY and SAAADI. Trimming stripped 3 bases from V and 8 bases from J, with 16 bases between. The CDR3 has 15 residues. CDR3 bases: TGCGCCAGCAGTGACCGTCCGGGGGCTCAGGAAAAACTGTTTTTT. Protein product: CASSDRPGAQEKLFF.

V gene TRBV9 combines with J gene TRBJ2-1; no clear D gene. This CDR3 spans 14 amino acids. Trimming took off 0 bases at V and 7 bases at J, with 11 bases between the two ends. CDR1 is SGDLS, CDR2 YYNGEE, per germline. CDR3 sequence reads: CASSVDPGSNEQFF. DNA for the CDR3: TGTGCCAGCAGCGTAGATCCGGGTAGTAATGAGCAGTTCTTC. Combining the CDR3 with reference TRBV9 and TRBJ2-1 gives the whole variable domain DSGVTQTPKHLITATGQRVTLRCSPRSGDLSVYWYQQSLDQGLQFLIQYYNGEERAKGNILERFSAQQFPDLHSELNLSSLELGDSALYFCASSVDPGSNEQFFGPGTRLTVL.

This clonotype has ten or more counts. V and J are TRBV20-1 and TRBJ2-7; the D gene is possibly TRBD1 (6 bases). The CDR3 length is 14 residues. With 3 bases removed from V and 5 bases from J, the gap between germline ends came to 17 bases. Germline lookup yields CDR1 DFQATT and CDR2 SNEGSKA (reference sequence). CDR3 nucleotides: TGCAGTGCTAGCAGTGGGACATCGTCTGACGAGCAGTACTTC. Translated: CSASSGTSSDEQYF.

This clonotype came up many times. CDR3 sequence: CASRIQTGELFF. DNA for the CDR3: TGTGCCAGCAGAATACAGACCGGGGAGCTGTTTTTT. This rearrangement joins TRBV12-3 or TRBV12-4 to TRBJ2-2; D remains ambiguous. This CDR3 has 12 residues. Trimming stripped 6 bases from V and 5 bases from J, with 7 bases between.